Each of the 25 T cell receptor beta chains below was sequenced from the same sample in a study of cytomegalovirus exposure and HLA in healthy donors. Amplification used 60 Vbeta primers and 13 Jbeta primers. Sequencing was performed with immunoSEQ multiplex PCR; in TCRdb, only in-frame clones are kept and a portion is missing. The sample lists a few hundred thousand clones, 80% occurring once. The sequenced material came from PBMCs. The source of these receptors is a girl aged 2-10 years in good health and CMV-seronegative.

This clone has just one count. This chain uses TRBV7-3 with TRBJ2-6; the D is unclear. The CDR3 runs to 17 residues. The ends were cut back, 6 bases at V and 0 bases at J, with 15 bases in the middle. CDR1 and CDR2 from the germline V gene are SGHTA and FQGTGA. In DNA form, the CDR3 reads TGTGCCAGCAGTGGGTACAGATTACCCTCTGGGGCCAACGTCCTGACTTTC. It specifies CASSGYRLPSGANVLTF.

V is TRBV19 and J is TRBJ1-2, with D possibly being TRBD1 (6 bases). The V end was cut by 3 bases, the J end by 5 bases, with 16 bases between. The CDR3 covers 15 residues. CDR1 LNHDA and CDR2 SQIVND come from the germline V gene (reference sequence). CDR3 loop: CASSMETGAFYGYTF. The CDR3 DNA reads as TGTGCCAGTAGTATGGAGACAGGCGCGTTTTATGGCTACACCTTC. The complete variable domain, with remaining parts taken from reference TRBV19 and TRBJ1-2, reads DGGITQSPKYLFRKEGQNVTLSCEQNLNHDAMYWYRQDPGQGLRLIYYSQIVNDFQKGDIAEGYSVSREKKESFPLTVTSAQKNPTAFYLCASSMETGAFYGYTFGSGTRLTVV.

V usage is TRBV28 and J usage is TRBJ2-5; the match to TRBD1 covers 10 bases. The DNA end favors TRBJ2-7, so the J call may be wrong. This CDR3 contains 16 residues. Germline CDR1 and CDR2: MDHEN and SYDVKM. The CDR3 reads CASSPPGQGQLGEQYF. The CDR3 DNA reads as TGTGCCAGCAGTCCACCGGGACAGGGGCAGTTGGGCGAGCAGTACTTC.

The chain joins TRBV6-5 to TRBJ1-1; D is uncertain. Germline V gives CDR1 MNHEY, CDR2 SVGAGI. This CDR3 has 15 residues. V was pared by 4 bases and J by 1 base, with 13 bases between. CDR3 in amino acids: CASSFSTIRNTEAFF. In DNA form, the CDR3 reads TGTGCCAGCAGTTTCTCAACAATTCGGAACACTGAAGCTTTCTTT.

The chain recombines TRBV15 with TRBJ2-3; 8 positions match TRBD2. The ends lost 4 bases at V and 6 bases at J; junction bases unmatched: 9. The germline gives CDR1 LNHNV, CDR2 YYDKDF (reference sequence). This CDR3 comprises 15 residues. CDR3 sequence reads: CATSKWREEGDTQYF. The CDR3 DNA follows: TGTGCCACCAGCAAATGGCGGGAGGAAGGGGATACGCAGTATTTT.

This clone was seen a single time. The chain recombines TRBV18 with TRBJ2-2; unclear D gene. V was pared by 2 bases and J by 2 bases, with 6 bases between. Per germline, CDR1 KGHSH and CDR2 LQKENI. This CDR3 is 14 amino acids long. The CDR3 DNA reads TGTGCCAGCTCACCAGCGTTAAACACCGGGGAGCTGTTTTTT. Protein product: CASSPALNTGELFF.

This clone was recorded a few times. The chain is built from TRBV2 and TRBJ2-5, with 10 bases identical to TRBD2. Germline CDR1 is SNHLY and CDR2 is FYNNEI. The J segment lost 5 bases and the V segment lost 6 bases, leaving 9 bases of the junction unmatched. The CDR3 contains 15 residues. This CDR3 reads CASSPSGGAGETQYF. The CDR3 region has the DNA TGTGCCAGCAGCCCCAGCGGGGGGGCCGGGGAGACCCAGTACTTC. Supplemented by reference TRBV2 and TRBJ2-5, the full variable domain reads EPEVTQTPSHQVTQMGQEVILRCVPISNHLYFYWYRQILGQKVEFLVSFYNNEISEKSEIFDDQFSVERPDGSNFTLKIRSTKLEDSAMYFCASSPSGGAGETQYFGPGTRLLVL.

The chain has TRBV5-1 and TRBJ1-4, with D possibly matching TRBD1 (5 bases). The V and J ends lost 0 bases and 5 bases respectively, with 8 bases between them. From germline, CDR1 is SGHRS and CDR2 YFSETQ. This CDR3 has 14 residues. CDR3 in amino acids: CASSLAGGNEKLFF. The CDR3 nucleotides are TGCGCCAGCAGCTTGGCCGGGGGGAATGAAAAACTGTTTTTT. The whole variable domain, filled in from reference TRBV5-1 and TRBJ1-4, reads KAGVTQTPRYLIKTRGQQVTLSCSPISGHRSVSWYQQTPGQGLQFLFEYFSETQRNKGNFPGRFSGRQFSNSRSEMNVSTLELGDSALYLCASSLAGGNEKLFFGSGTQLSVL.

The table lists this clone with a count of one. The V and J genes are TRBV18 and TRBJ1-1; 8 bases fit TRBD1. This CDR3 comprises 16 residues. Germline CDR1 is KGHSH and CDR2 is LQKENI. Unmatched junction bases numbered 13, after V lost 6 bases and J lost 4 bases. The CDR3 region has the DNA TGTGCCAGCTCCCTCGGGACAGGTAAATTGAGCACTGAAGCTTTCTTT. Translated: CASSLGTGKLSTEAFF.

The chain recombines TRBV5-4 with TRBJ2-5; TRBD1 matches 10 bases. The CDR3 has 15 residues. Germline loops: CDR1 SGHNT, CDR2 YYREEE (reference sequence). V lost 0 bases, J lost 5 bases, and 4 bases stayed unmatched. This CDR3 reads CASSLGQGAEETQYF. The CDR3 nucleotides read TGTGCCAGCAGCTTGGGACAGGGGGCGGAGGAGACCCAGTACTTC.

The V and J genes are TRBV5-5 and TRBJ2-5; D call uncertain. Deletions cut 2 bases from V and 5 bases from J, with 7 bases between. This CDR3 is built from 12 residues. The germline V gene encodes CDR1 SGHKS and CDR2 YYEKEE (reference sequence). The CDR3 reads CASSFGSETQYF. Written as DNA, the CDR3 is TGTGCCAGCAGCTTCGGGTCGGAGACCCAGTACTTC.

This clone was picked up one time. This chain uses TRBV5-1 with TRBJ2-1, with a weak D call TRBD2 (6 bases). This CDR3 is 15 amino acids long. Germline CDR1 and CDR2: SGHRS and YFSETQ. V was pared by 1 base and J by 7 bases, with 15 bases between. In DNA, the CDR3 is TGCGCCAGCAGCTTGTCGGGAGTAGGACTGAATGAGCAGTTCTTC. This translates into CASSLSGVGLNEQFF.

The chain carries TRBV27 and TRBJ2-7; D call uncertain. V lost 0 bases and J 0 bases, leaving 3 bases between the germline ends. The germline gives CDR1 MNHEY, CDR2 SMNVEV (reference sequence). The CDR3 length is 13 residues. The CDR3 sequence is CASSLSVSYEQYF. In DNA form, the CDR3 reads TGTGCCAGCAGTTTATCCGTCTCCTACGAGCAGTACTTC.

The CDR3: CASSLSGSSEQYF. DNA for the CDR3: TGTGCCAGCAGTCTCTCAGGGTCTTCGGAGCAGTACTTC. The chain couples TRBV27 to TRBJ2-7; TRBD1 is a possible D gene (5 bases). V was clipped by 5 bases and J by 7 bases, with 15 bases between them. This CDR3 is 13 amino acids long. Germline CDR1 MNHEY, CDR2 SMNVEV (reference sequence).

V is TRBV5-4 and J is TRBJ2-5, with a tentative D call TRBD1 (6 bases). Germline V CDR1 and CDR2: SGHNT, YYREEE (reference sequence). The CDR3 contains 15 residues. Trimming took 2 bases from V and 5 from J, leaving 16 bases between them. The CDR3 sequence is CASSLQGRPGETQYF. The DNA of the CDR3 is TGTGCCAGCAGCTTACAGGGACGACCGGGGGAGACCCAGTACTTC.

This chain uses TRBV7-9 with TRBJ2-2; D unclear. V dropped 1 base and J dropped 0 bases, with 6 bases sitting between them. The CDR3 is made up of 15 amino acids. Germline lookup yields CDR1 SEHNR and CDR2 FQNEAQ (reference sequence). Written as DNA, the CDR3 is TGTGCCAGCAGCTTAGGGGCAGCGAACACCGGGGAGCTGTTTTTT. It encodes CASSLGAANTGELFF.

V is TRBV7-8 and J is TRBJ2-7; 7 bases are a match to TRBD2. The V segment lost 5 bases and the J segment 4 bases; nucleotides outside the gene matches: 8. CDR1 is SGHVS, CDR2 FQNEAQ, per germline. The CDR3 contains 14 residues. This chain's CDR3 is CASSPGTILYEQYF. DNA for the CDR3: TGTGCCAGCAGCCCCGGGACTATCTTATACGAGCAGTACTTC. Combining the CDR3 with reference TRBV7-8 and TRBJ2-7 gives the whole variable domain GAGVSQSPRYKVAKRGQDVALRCDPISGHVSLFWYQQALGQGPEFLTYFQNEAQLDKSGLPSDRFFAERPEGSVSTLKIQRTQQEDSAVYLCASSPGTILYEQYFGPGTRLTVT.

The chain employs TRBV5-1 and TRBJ2-5; TRBD2 aligns across 13 bases. Germline values: CDR1 SGHRS, CDR2 YFSETQ. This CDR3 is built from 17 residues. V was pared by 0 bases and J by 3 bases, with 5 bases of the junction left unmatched. CDR3 region: CASSLGRTSGSEETQYF. Here the CDR3 DNA reads TGCGCCAGCAGCTTGGGCCGGACTAGCGGGAGCGAAGAGACCCAGTACTTC.

CDR3 coding DNA: TGCAGCGTTCGCACTAGCGGGAGTCACGAGCAGTACTTC. It specifies CSVRTSGSHEQYF. V usage is TRBV29-1 and J usage is TRBJ2-7; 11 nucleotides align to TRBD2. The CDR3 spans 13 residues. Germline lookup yields CDR1 SQVTM and CDR2 ANQGSEA. V dropped 5 bases and J dropped 5; count of bases not matched to a gene: 5.

V usage is TRBV18 and J usage is TRBJ1-1; D gene uncertain. CDR1 is KGHSH, CDR2 LQKENI, per germline. V lost 5 bases to trimming and J lost 5 bases, with 18 bases between them. The CDR3 has 15 residues. The CDR3 DNA is TGTGCCAGCTCATCCGGAGGTATATATAGGACTGAAGCTTTCTTT. This codes for CASSSGGIYRTEAFF.

The chain is built from TRBV18 and TRBJ2-7; 14 nucleotides line up with TRBD2. The V gene end was trimmed by 0 bases and the J gene end by 3 bases; junction bases not matched to a gene: 1. This CDR3 comprises 16 residues. Germline CDR1 is KGHSH and CDR2 is LQKENI. DNA for the CDR3: TGTGCCAGCTCACCACCGGGACTAGCGGGAGACTACGAGCAGTACTTC. This gives the protein CASSPPGLAGDYEQYF.

The J gene is TRBJ1-3, the V gene TRBV27; 7 bases match TRBD1. J was trimmed by 0 bases and V by 6 bases; bases with no gene match: 5. The CDR3 contains 15 residues. Per germline, CDR1 MNHEY and CDR2 SMNVEV (reference sequence). CDR3 protein: CASRSTGVSGNTIYF. In DNA, the CDR3 is TGTGCCAGCAGATCCACAGGGGTCTCTGGAAACACCATATATTTT.

The CDR3 nucleotides are TGTGCCAGCAGCCCCCTTTCCCTAAACACCGGGGAGCTGTTTTTT. As protein: CASSPLSLNTGELFF. This sequence joins TRBV11-2 and TRBJ2-2; D not resolved. V lost 5 bases, J lost 2 bases, and 12 bases lay in between. The CDR3 consists of 15 residues. The V gene's germline CDR1 is SGHAT and CDR2 FQNNGV.

V usage is TRBV9 and J usage is TRBJ2-1; 8 bases line up with TRBD2. The CDR3 is 16 residues long. Germline V lookup: CDR1 SGDLS, CDR2 YYNGEE. Trimming cost V 3 bases and J 4 bases; bases outside gene matches: 9. The CDR3 bases are TGTGCCAGCAGCGATCTAGCGGGCGCAGCATACAATGAGCAGTTCTTC. Amino acid sequence: CASSDLAGAAYNEQFF.

The rearrangement uses TRBV27 and TRBJ2-1, with 9 bases lining up with TRBD2. The CDR3 loop spans 15 amino acids. With V trimmed by 0 bases and J by 5 bases, 2 bases remained unmatched. From germline, CDR1 is MNHEY and CDR2 SMNVEV (reference sequence). The CDR3 is CASSLSSSGDNEQFF. The CDR3, as DNA: TGTGCCAGCAGTTTATCTTCTAGCGGGGACAATGAGCAGTTCTTC.